These T cell receptor beta chains were read from a single sample in a study of blood T cell repertoires in COVID-19. Libraries were prepared by immunoSEQ multiplex PCR; TCRdb keeps only in-frame clonotypes and omits some of them. The table records a few hundred thousand clones, roughly 90% of them present only once. Sequencing used peripheral blood. The receptors originated from a man aged 30 to 39 with acute or convalescent COVID-19. Both conserved end residues are part of each CDR3. D genes are given only for firm matches. Clone size is given for some rows only: seen once, a few or many times, or a class if the clone is expanded.

J | D | size | V | CDR3 | DNA
TRBJ2-1 | . | . | TRBV7-9 | CASSLARSTGTHNNEQFF | TGTGCCAGCAGCTTAGCGAGATCTACCGGGACTCACAACAATGAGCAGTTCTTC
TRBJ2-4 | . | few | TRBV7-8 | CASSMTGLAKNIQYF | TGTGCCAGCAGCATGACAGGTCTAGCCAAAAACATTCAGTACTTC
TRBJ2-5 | . | . | TRBV4-1 | CASSRGGVAGEYQETQYF | TGCGCCAGCAGCCGAGGGGGAGTTGCGGGAGAGTACCAAGAGACCCAGTACTTC
TRBJ1-5 | TRBD1 | . | TRBV12-5 | CASGLLPGQGNQPQHF | TGTGCTAGTGGCTTATTGCCGGGACAGGGCAATCAGCCCCAGCATTTT
TRBJ1-3 | . | . | TRBV18 | CASSFDPGHRISGNTIYF | TGTGCCAGCTCCTTCGATCCGGGACACAGAATATCTGGAAACACCATATATTTT
TRBJ2-3 | TRBD2 | . | TRBV6-6 | CASSDSSGGGTDTQYF | TGTGCCAGCAGCGACTCTAGCGGGGGCGGCACAGATACGCAGTATTTT
TRBJ2-7 | . | . | TRBV14 | CASSRGGQATYEQYF | TGTGCCAGCAGCCGGGGGGGACAGGCAACATACGAGCAGTACTTC
TRBJ1-6 | TRBD1 | . | TRBV19 | CASSLGTGGDSPLHF | TGTGCCAGTAGTTTGGGGACAGGGGGAGATTCACCCCTCCACTTT
TRBJ2-2 | . | . | TRBV12-3/TRBV12-4 | CASSSTQIGELFF | TGTGCCAGCAGCTCTACCCAAATTGGGGAGCTGTTTTTT
TRBJ2-3 | TRBD1 | . | TRBV5-1 | CASSSGTGGSGRPDTQYF | TGCGCCAGCAGTTCCGGGACAGGGGGATCCGGCCGGCCGGATACGCAGTATTTT
TRBJ1-5 | . | . | TRBV21-1 | CASSKVSRDRGELQPQHF | TGTGCCAGCAGCAAAGTTTCTCGGGACAGGGGAGAATTACAGCCCCAGCATTTT
TRBJ2-7 | TRBD2 | . | TRBV5-4 | CASSLGTSYNEQYF | TGTGCCAGCAGCTTGGGGACTAGTTATAACGAGCAGTACTTC
TRBJ1-3 | . | . | TRBV12-5 | CASGLMAAGNTIYF | TGTGCTAGTGGTTTGATGGCAGCTGGAAACACCATATATTTT
TRBJ1-5 | TRBD1 | . | TRBV28 | CASSPRGVKQPQHF | TGTGCCAGCAGTCCCAGGGGGGTCAAACAGCCCCAGCATTTT
TRBJ2-7 | TRBD1 | . | TRBV7-8 | CASGRTGALFDYEQYF | TGTGCCAGCGGACGGACAGGGGCATTATTTGACTACGAGCAGTACTTC
TRBJ2-7 | TRBD1 | . | TRBV6-2/TRBV6-3 | CASSSLSRQGTYEQYF | TGTGCCAGCAGTTCCTTATCCAGACAGGGGACCTACGAGCAGTACTTC
TRBJ2-5 | . | . | TRBV5-5 | CASSFFVNQETQYF | TGTGCCAGCAGCTTTTTTGTAAACCAAGAGACCCAGTACTTC
TRBJ2-3 | . | . | TRBV3-1/TRBV3-2 | CASSQDPSGRDTQYF | TGTGCCAGCAGCCAAGATCCCTCGGGAAGAGATACGCAGTATTTT
TRBJ2-2 | TRBD2 | . | TRBV5-4 | CASSFRSGYTGELFF | TGTGCCAGCAGCTTCCGTAGCGGGTACACCGGGGAGCTGTTTTTT
TRBJ2-3 | TRBD1 | . | TRBV10-3 | CAISEGTGRSTDTQYF | TGTGCCATCAGTGAGGGGACAGGGCGATCCACAGATACGCAGTATTTT
TRBJ1-2 | . | . | TRBV19 | CASKSGSGNYGYTF | TGTGCCAGTAAATCGGGCAGCGGGAACTATGGCTACACCTTC
TRBJ1-3 | TRBD1 | . | TRBV6-6 | CASSRGQPISGNTIYF | TGTGCCAGCAGCCGGGGACAGCCAATCTCTGGAAACACCATATATTTT
TRBJ1-1 | . | . | TRBV24-1 | CATRDSGNTEAFF | TGTGCCACCAGGGATTCGGGGAACACTGAAGCTTTCTTT
TRBJ1-2 | . | . | TRBV4-2 | CASSMRGFDYGYTF | TGTGCCAGCAGTATGAGGGGGTTCGACTATGGCTACACCTTC
TRBJ1-1 | . | . | TRBV18 | CASSPSGDTEAFF | TGTGCCAGCTCACCATCGGGGGACACTGAAGCTTTCTTT
TRBJ2-5 | TRBD2 | . | TRBV19 | CASSRTSGGIQETQYF | TGTGCCAGTAGTAGAACTAGCGGGGGGATCCAAGAGACCCAGTACTTC
TRBJ1-4 | . | . | TRBV6-5 | CASRGAKNEKLFF | TGTGCCAGCAGAGGGGCGAAAAATGAAAAACTGTTTTTT
TRBJ1-5 | TRBD1 | . | TRBV18 | CASSRDRNQPQHF | TGTGCCAGCTCACGGGACAGAAATCAGCCCCAGCATTTT
TRBJ1-2 | . | . | TRBV11-2 | CASSFGVRVGNGYTF | TGTGCCAGCAGCTTCGGTGTGAGGGTAGGGAATGGCTACACCTTC
TRBJ2-7 | . | . | TRBV5-1 | CASSLGFSGEQYF | TGCGCCAGCAGCTTGGGATTCTCGGGGGAGCAGTACTTC
TRBJ1-4 | . | . | TRBV3-1/TRBV3-2 | CASSRRTGATNEKLFF | TGTGCCAGCAGCCGCCGGACTGGCGCAACTAATGAAAAACTGTTTTTT
TRBJ1-2 | . | . | TRBV15 | CATSRGSGRGYTF | TGTGCCACCAGTAGGGGGAGTGGAAGGGGCTACACCTTC
TRBJ2-1 | TRBD2 | . | TRBV19 | CASSIGTSEYNEQFF | TGTGCCAGTAGTATTGGGACTAGCGAATACAATGAGCAGTTCTTC
TRBJ1-2 | . | . | TRBV4-1 | CASSQDRGVGYTF | TGCGCCAGCAGCCAAGATCGCGGCGTGGGCTACACCTTC
TRBJ1-1 | . | . | TRBV14 | CASSQPYGGGRTEAFF | TGTGCCAGCAGCCAACCCTATGGGGGGGGCAGGACTGAAGCTTTCTTT
TRBJ2-7 | . | . | TRBV30 | CAWSEKDSYEQYF | TGTGCCTGGAGTGAAAAGGACAGCTACGAGCAGTACTTC
TRBJ1-2 | . | . | TRBV7-2 | CASSLNRVNYGYTF | TGTGCCAGCAGCCTCAACAGGGTTAACTATGGCTACACCTTC
TRBJ1-2 | TRBD1 | . | TRBV5-1 | CASSETYRGEYGYTF | TGCGCCAGCAGCGAAACCTACAGGGGAGAGTATGGCTACACCTTC
TRBJ2-7 | TRBD2 | . | TRBV5-1 | CASSLVTSGSEQYF | TGCGCCAGCAGCTTGGTGACTAGCGGGAGCGAGCAGTACTTC
TRBJ2-2 | TRBD1 | . | TRBV24-1 | CATRGQGETGELFF | TGTGCCACCAGGGGACAGGGTGAAACCGGGGAGCTGTTTTTT
TRBJ1-1 | . | . | TRBV30 | CAWSETGFTEAFF | TGTGCCTGGAGTGAAACAGGGTTCACTGAAGCTTTCTTT
TRBJ1-2 | . | . | TRBV30 | CAWAPVQASAYYGYTF | TGTGCCTGGGCCCCCGTACAGGCGTCGGCGTACTATGGCTACACCTTC
TRBJ1-4 | TRBD1 | . | TRBV19 | CASRDRRNEKLFF | TGTGCCAGCCGGGACAGGAGAAATGAAAAACTGTTTTTT
TRBJ2-7 | . | . | TRBV29-1 | CSVQDSSYEQYF | TGCAGCGTTCAGGACAGCTCCTACGAGCAGTACTTC
TRBJ2-7 | TRBD2 | . | TRBV10-3 | CAISVSGRPYEQYF | TGTGCCATCAGTGTCAGCGGGAGGCCCTACGAGCAGTACTTC
TRBJ2-6 | . | . | TRBV11-2 | CASSLVRRVAGANVLTF | TGTGCCAGCAGCTTAGTTCGACGGGTAGCCGGGGCCAACGTCCTGACTTTC
TRBJ2-2 | TRBD2 | once | TRBV6-1 | CASSGLAGTNTGELFF | TGTGCCAGCAGTGGACTAGCGGGGACGAACACCGGGGAGCTGTTTTTT
TRBJ1-3 | . | . | TRBV3-1/TRBV3-2 | CASSQDLGQISSGNTIYF | TGTGCCAGCAGCCAAGATCTAGGACAGATCAGCTCTGGAAACACCATATATTTT
TRBJ2-3 | TRBD2 | . | TRBV5-1 | CASRLVAASGRYF | TGCGCCAGCAGACTAGTTGCGGCTAGCGGGAGATATTTT
TRBJ1-6 | TRBD1 | . | TRBV11-2 | CASSPGQENSPLHF | TGTGCCAGCAGCCCAGGACAGGAAAATTCACCCCTCCACTTT
TRBJ2-3 | . | . | TRBV6-5 | CASSYQGGTDTQYF | TGTGCCAGCAGTTATCAGGGCGGCACAGATACGCAGTATTTT
TRBJ2-5 | TRBD1 | . | TRBV6-5 | CATQSRDRRGTQYF | TGTGCCACCCAATCCAGGGACAGGAGGGGGACCCAGTACTTC